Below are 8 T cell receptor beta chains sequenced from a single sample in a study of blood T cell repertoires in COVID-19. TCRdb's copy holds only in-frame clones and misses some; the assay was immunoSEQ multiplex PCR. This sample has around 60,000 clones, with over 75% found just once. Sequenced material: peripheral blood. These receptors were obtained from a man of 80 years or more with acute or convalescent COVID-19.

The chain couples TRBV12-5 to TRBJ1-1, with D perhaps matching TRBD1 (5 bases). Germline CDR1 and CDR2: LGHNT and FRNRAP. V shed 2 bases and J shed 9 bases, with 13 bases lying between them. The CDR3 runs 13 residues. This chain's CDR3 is CASGLLNRRKAFF. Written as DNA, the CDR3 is TGTGCTAGTGGTTTGCTCAACAGGCGGAAAGCTTTCTTT. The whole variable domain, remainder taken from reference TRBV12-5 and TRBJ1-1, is DARVTQTPRHKVTEMGQEVTMRCQPILGHNTVFWYRQTMMQGLELLAYFRNRAPLDDSGMPKDRFSAEMPDATLATLKIQPSEPRDSAVYFCASGLLNRRKAFFGQGTRLTVV.

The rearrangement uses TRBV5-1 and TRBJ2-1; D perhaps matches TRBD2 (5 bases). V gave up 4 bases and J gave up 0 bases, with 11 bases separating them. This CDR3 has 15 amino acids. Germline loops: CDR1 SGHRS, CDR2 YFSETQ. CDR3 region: CASSPGDSSYNEQFF. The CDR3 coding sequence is TGCGCCAGCAGCCCCGGGGATAGCTCCTACAATGAGCAGTTCTTC. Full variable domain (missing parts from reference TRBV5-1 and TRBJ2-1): KAGVTQTPRYLIKTRGQQVTLSCSPISGHRSVSWYQQTPGQGLQFLFEYFSETQRNKGNFPGRFSGRQFSNSRSEMNVSTLELGDSALYLCASSPGDSSYNEQFFGPGTRLTVL.

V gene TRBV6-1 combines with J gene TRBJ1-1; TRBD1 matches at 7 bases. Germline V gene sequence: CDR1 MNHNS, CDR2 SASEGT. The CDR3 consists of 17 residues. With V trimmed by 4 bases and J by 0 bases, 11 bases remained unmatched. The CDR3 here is CASSVQGTTVMNTEAFF. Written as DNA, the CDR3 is TGTGCCAGCAGTGTACAGGGGACGACAGTCATGAACACTGAAGCTTTCTTT.

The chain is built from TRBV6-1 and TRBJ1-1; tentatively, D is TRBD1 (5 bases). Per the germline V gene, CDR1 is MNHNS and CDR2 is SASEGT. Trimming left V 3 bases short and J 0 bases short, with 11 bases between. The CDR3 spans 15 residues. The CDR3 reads CASSEVRAVNTEAFF. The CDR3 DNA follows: TGTGCCAGCAGTGAGGTCAGGGCCGTGAACACTGAAGCTTTCTTT.

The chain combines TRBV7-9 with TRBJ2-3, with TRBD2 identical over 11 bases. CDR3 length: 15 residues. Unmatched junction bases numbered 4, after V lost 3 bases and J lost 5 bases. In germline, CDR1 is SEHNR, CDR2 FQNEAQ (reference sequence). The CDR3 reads CASSFTSGGIDTQYF. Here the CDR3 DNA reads TGTGCCAGCAGCTTCACTAGCGGGGGAATAGATACGCAGTATTTT.

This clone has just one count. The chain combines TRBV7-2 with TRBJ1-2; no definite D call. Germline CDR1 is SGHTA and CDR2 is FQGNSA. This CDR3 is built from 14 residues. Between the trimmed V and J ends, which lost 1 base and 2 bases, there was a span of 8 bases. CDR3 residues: CASSLDNFNYGYTF. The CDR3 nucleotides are TGTGCCAGCAGCTTAGACAATTTCAACTATGGCTACACCTTC. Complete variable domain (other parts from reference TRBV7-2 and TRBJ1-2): GAGVSQSPSNKVTEKGKDVELRCDPISGHTALYWYRQSLGQGLEFLIYFQGNSAPDKSGLPSDRFSAERTGGSVSTLTIQRTQQEDSAVYLCASSLDNFNYGYTFGSGTRLTVV.

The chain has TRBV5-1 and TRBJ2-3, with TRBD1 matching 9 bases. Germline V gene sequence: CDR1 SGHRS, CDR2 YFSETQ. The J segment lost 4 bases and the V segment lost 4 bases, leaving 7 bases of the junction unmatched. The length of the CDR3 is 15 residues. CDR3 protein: CASSPGQGWSDTQYF. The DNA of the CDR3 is TGCGCCAGCAGCCCGGGACAGGGCTGGTCAGATACGCAGTATTTT.

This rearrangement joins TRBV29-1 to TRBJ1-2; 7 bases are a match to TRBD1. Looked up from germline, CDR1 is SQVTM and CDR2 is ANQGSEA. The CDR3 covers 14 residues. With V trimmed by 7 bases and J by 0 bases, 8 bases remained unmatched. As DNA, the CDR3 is TGCAGCGCCCAGGGGGACATTTCTAACTATGGCTACACCTTC. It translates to CSAQGDISNYGYTF.